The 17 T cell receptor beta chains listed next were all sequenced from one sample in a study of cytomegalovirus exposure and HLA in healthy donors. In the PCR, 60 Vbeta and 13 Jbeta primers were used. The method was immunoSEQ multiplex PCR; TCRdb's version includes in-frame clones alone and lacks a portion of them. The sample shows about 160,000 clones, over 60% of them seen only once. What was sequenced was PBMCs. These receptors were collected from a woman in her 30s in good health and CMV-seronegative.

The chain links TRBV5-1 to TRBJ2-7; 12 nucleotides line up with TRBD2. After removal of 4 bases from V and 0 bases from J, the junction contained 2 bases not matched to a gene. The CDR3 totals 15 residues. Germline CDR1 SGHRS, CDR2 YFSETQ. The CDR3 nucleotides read TGCGCCAGCAGCAAGACTAGCGGGAGCTCCTACGAGCAGTACTTC. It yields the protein CASSKTSGSSYEQYF. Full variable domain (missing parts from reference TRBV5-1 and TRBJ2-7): KAGVTQTPRYLIKTRGQQVTLSCSPISGHRSVSWYQQTPGQGLQFLFEYFSETQRNKGNFPGRFSGRQFSNSRSEMNVSTLELGDSALYLCASSKTSGSSYEQYFGPGTRLTVT.

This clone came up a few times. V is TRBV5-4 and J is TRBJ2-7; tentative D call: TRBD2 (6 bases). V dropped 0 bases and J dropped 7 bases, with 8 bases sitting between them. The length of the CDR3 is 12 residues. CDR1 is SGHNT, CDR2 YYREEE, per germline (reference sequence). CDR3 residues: CASSLVGGEQYF. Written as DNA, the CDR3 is TGTGCCAGCAGCTTGGTCGGGGGAGAGCAGTACTTC. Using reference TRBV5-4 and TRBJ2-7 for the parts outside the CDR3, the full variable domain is ETGVTQSPTHLIKTRGQQVTLRCSSQSGHNTVSWYQQALGQGPQFIFQYYREEENGRGNFPPRFSGLQFPNYSSELNVNALELDDSALYLCASSLVGGEQYFGPGTRLTVT.

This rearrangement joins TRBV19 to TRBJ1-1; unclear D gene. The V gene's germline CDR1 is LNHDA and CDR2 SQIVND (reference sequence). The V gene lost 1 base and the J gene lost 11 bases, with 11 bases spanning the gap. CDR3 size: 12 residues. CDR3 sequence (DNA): TGTGCCAGTAGTATAGTACAGAGGGAGGCTTTCTTT. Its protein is CASSIVQREAFF.

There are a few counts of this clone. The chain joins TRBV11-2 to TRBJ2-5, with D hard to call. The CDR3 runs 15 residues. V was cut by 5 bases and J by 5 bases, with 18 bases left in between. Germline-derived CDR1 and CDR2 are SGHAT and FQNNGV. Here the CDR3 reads CASSLPTLFGETQYF. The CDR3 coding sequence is TGTGCCAGCAGCCTCCCGACCCTTTTCGGGGAGACCCAGTACTTC.

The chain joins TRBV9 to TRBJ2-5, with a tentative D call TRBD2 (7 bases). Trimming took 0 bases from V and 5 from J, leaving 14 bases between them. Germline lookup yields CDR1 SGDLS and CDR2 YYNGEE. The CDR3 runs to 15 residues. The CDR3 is CASSVVSGEGETQYF. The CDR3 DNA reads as TGTGCCAGCAGCGTAGTTTCAGGGGAGGGGGAGACCCAGTACTTC. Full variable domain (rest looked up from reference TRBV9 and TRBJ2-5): DSGVTQTPKHLITATGQRVTLRCSPRSGDLSVYWYQQSLDQGLQFLIQYYNGEERAKGNILERFSAQQFPDLHSELNLSSLELGDSALYFCASSVVSGEGETQYFGPGTRLLVL.

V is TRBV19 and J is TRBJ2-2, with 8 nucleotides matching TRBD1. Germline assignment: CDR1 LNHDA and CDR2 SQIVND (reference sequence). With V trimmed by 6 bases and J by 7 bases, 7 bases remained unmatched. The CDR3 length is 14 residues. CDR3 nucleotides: TGTGCCAGTAGAGACAGGGGAAGGTTCGGGGAGCTGTTTTTT. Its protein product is CASRDRGRFGELFF.

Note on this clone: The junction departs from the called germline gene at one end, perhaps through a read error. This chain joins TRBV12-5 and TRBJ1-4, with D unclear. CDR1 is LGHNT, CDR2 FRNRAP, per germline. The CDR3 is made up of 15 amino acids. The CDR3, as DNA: TGTGCTAGTGTTGCCAGCCGGAAGGTCCGGGAAAAGCTGTTTTTT. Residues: CASVASRKVREKLFF.

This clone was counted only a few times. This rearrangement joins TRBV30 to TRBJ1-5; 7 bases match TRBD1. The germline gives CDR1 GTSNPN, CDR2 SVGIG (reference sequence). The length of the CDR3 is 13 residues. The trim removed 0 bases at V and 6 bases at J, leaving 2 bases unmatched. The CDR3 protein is CAWSVGGGQPQHF. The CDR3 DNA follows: TGTGCCTGGAGTGTAGGGGGCGGTCAGCCCCAGCATTTT.

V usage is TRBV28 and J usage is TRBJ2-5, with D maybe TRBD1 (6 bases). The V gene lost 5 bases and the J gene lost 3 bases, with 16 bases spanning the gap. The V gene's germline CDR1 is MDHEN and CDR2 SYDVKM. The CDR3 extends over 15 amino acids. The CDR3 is CASSQAGTYEETQYF. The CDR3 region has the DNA TGTGCCAGCAGTCAAGCCGGGACATATGAAGAGACCCAGTACTTC.

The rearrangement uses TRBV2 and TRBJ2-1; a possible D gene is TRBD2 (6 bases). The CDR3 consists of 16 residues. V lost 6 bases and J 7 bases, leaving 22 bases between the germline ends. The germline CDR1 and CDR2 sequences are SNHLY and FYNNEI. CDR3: CASSPSYFLAWNEQFF. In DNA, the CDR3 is TGTGCCAGCAGCCCTTCTTATTTCCTAGCGTGGAATGAGCAGTTCTTC.

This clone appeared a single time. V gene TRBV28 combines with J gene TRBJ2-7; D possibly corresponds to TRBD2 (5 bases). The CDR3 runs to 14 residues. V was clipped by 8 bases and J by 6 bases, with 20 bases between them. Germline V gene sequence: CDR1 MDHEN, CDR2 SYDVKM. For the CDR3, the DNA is TGTGCCAGCCAGTTTACTACTAGGCCCGGCGAGCAGTACTTC. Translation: CASQFTTRPGEQYF.

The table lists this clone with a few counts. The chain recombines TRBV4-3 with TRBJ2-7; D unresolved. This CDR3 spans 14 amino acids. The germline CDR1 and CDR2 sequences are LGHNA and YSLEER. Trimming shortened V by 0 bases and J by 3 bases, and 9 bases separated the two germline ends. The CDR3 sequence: CASSQDLARYEQYF. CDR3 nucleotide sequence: TGCGCCAGCAGCCAAGATTTAGCACGCTACGAGCAGTACTTC.

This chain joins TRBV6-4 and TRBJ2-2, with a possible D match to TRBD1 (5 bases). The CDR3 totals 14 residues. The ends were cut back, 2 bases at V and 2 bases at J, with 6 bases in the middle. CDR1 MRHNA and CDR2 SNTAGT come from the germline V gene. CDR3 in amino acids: CASSDGQNTGELFF. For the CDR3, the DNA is TGTGCCAGCAGTGACGGACAAAACACCGGGGAGCTGTTTTTT.

The CDR3 coding sequence is TGTGCCAGCCGGAGTCCGGGGGGCGAACAGCCCCAGCATTTT. Protein sequence: CASRSPGGEQPQHF. The chain joins TRBV28 to TRBJ1-5; the D gene is possibly TRBD1 (6 bases). This CDR3 region has 14 residues. Germline CDR1 reads MDHEN; CDR2 reads SYDVKM. V lost 8 bases and J lost 7, with 18 bases in between.

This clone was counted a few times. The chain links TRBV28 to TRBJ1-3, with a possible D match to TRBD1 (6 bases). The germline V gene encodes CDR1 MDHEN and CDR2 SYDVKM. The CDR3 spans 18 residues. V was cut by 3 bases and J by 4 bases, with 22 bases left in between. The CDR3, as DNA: TGTGCCAGCAGTTTTACCCTTGGGTCCTGGGGGCCCGGAAACACCATATATTTT. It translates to CASSFTLGSWGPGNTIYF.

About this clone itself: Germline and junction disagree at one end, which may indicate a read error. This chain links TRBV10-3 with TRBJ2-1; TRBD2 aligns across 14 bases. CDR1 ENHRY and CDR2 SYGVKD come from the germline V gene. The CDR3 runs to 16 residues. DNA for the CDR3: TGTGCTATCAGTGAAGGACTAGCGGGAGGACCCCATGAGCAGTTCTTC. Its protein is CAISEGLAGGPHEQFF.

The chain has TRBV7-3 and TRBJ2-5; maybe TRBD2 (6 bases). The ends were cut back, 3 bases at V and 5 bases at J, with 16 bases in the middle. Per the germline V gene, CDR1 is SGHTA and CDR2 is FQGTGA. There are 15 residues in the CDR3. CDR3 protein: CASSFSRTEGETQYF. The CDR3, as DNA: TGTGCCAGCAGCTTCTCCCGTACGGAGGGGGAGACCCAGTACTTC.